This TCR beta chain emerged from a study of T cells expressing NK-cell markers. The germline CDR1 and CDR2 sequences are DFQATT and SNEGSKA (reference sequence). The CDR3 consists of 14 residues. The authors generated TCR beta cDNA through 5'RACE template switching with UMIs. TCRdb reanalyzed the 5' RACE reads and collapses them to one entry per CDR3 protein, without DNA. The table lists 500,000 to 700,000 distinct CDR3 sequences. This sequence joins TRBV20-1 and TRBJ1-5; TCRdb lists TRBD1, though no DNA is available to test this call. The TCR was taken from a man younger than 35 in good health. The sequencing input was blood T cells: a sorted CD56 or NKG2C T cell subset, CD4+ or CD8+ T cells, or bulk PBMC T cells (not recorded which). The CDR3 loop is CSARDPPGNQPQHF.